This T cell receptor beta chain came from a study of Ad26.COV2.S vaccination and SARS-CoV-2 variants. The protocol was immunoSEQ multiplex PCR, while the TCRdb copy is restricted to in-frame clones and leaves out a portion. The data hold about 350,000 clones, with 88% observed a single time. Trimming pared 3 bases from V and 4 bases from J, leaving 16 bases between. The CDR3 has 15 amino acids. CDR1 is PRHDT and CDR2 is FYEKMQ in the germline V gene (reference sequence). Treatment: around 19 received Ad26.COV2.S at low or high dose, single or two shots; roughly five received placebo; per-sample allocation not given. The study sampled participants on day 63 after the first vaccine or placebo injection.

This chain uses TRBV13 with TRBJ2-7; the D gene is possibly TRBD1 (6 bases). This sequence originates from a person aged 18 to 59 who received the Ad26.COV2.S COVID-19 vaccine or a placebo. Material: peripheral blood, obtained in a trial of Ad26.COV2.S vaccine versus placebo. CDR3 sequence reads: CASSFGQKTLYEQYF. The CDR3 DNA reads TGTGCCAGCAGCTTCGGACAGAAAACGCTATACGAGCAGTACTTC.